This entry concerns a single TCR beta chain. This clone's antigen is unknown. The input lacks base qualities; no much larger clone sits a single base away. The record originates from a study of cytomegalovirus exposure and HLA in healthy donors (dated by TCRdb to the late 2010s). About the study as a whole: An earlier analysis of 587 of the donors reported approximately 280 Gb of sequence data and approximately 120 million unique TCR beta sequences obtained from approximately 180 million T cells. Roughly 300 gigabases of sequencing data and 91 million or so unique TCR sequences made up an early release that covered roughly 670 HLA-typed donors. Among the approximately 400 genotyped donors, around 81% belonged to the genetic ancestry cluster associated with self-reported Caucasian donors. The study aimed to test whether cataloging public T cell receptors could reveal signatures of past pathogen exposure. The T cell repertoires of some 700 subjects were profiled by immunosequencing and related to cytomegalovirus serostatus. A separate validation cohort of more than 100 different subjects was used in addition to the 666-subject first cohort. To predict cytomegalovirus infection status, the study brought together high-throughput TCR immunosequencing, statistical association of individual TCRs with disease status, and machine learning. A later analysis re-analyzed previously published TCR beta repertoires from several hundred donors and added high-resolution HLA genotyping to study TCR occurrence patterns. Rather than drawing on any new phenotypic data, the later analysis identified candidate immune exposures from TCR beta sequences and the way those sequences occurred across donors. An earlier analysis of a few hundred of the donors applied high-throughput TCR beta sequencing to assess whether each TCR beta V gene segment acted as functional or pseudogenic. Alongside the repertoire data, information on donor age, sex, ethnicity and CMV serostatus was compiled. A later genetic analysis took genome-wide SNP genotypes for about 55% of the 666 donors and used that subset as a discovery cohort. Every repertoire in the discovery cohort had been generated on one and the same sequencing platform. HLA typing included class I and class II loci at four-digit resolution. The number of typed donors differed by locus: 629-630 for A, B, C, DRB1 and DQB1; 500 to 550 for DQA1; over 600 for DPA1; and about 450 for DPB1. Four or five DR-DQ haplotypes were handled as single units for association and clustering, since linkage in the cohort was strong. Across 300 to 400 genotyped donors of the cohort, an average of 235,054 unique TCR beta nucleotide sequences per donor were sequenced, and about a sixth of those sequences were non-productive.

The cohort was made up of several hundred healthy bone marrow donors. At the time of sampling, every cohort member was nominally healthy, though immune exposures that went unrecorded were likely present. The donor was CMV seronegative and belonged to the group of around 350 seronegative cohort members. Each donor provided a peripheral blood sample, and peripheral blood mononuclear cells were used for TCR beta sequencing. Genomic DNA extraction from the blood cell samples was performed with the Qiagen DNeasy Blood Extraction Kit. For CDR1 and CDR2, the germline V gene lists KGHSH and LQKENI. Trimming accounts for 2 bases at V and 5 bases at J, while the number of junction bases matched to no gene is 9. The CDR3 spans 16 residues, from the cysteine through the phenylalanine. Only the CDR3 portion is preserved as DNA: 48 bases, with reading frame beginning at the first base. What the work shows at the level of the full study, not this receptor alone: According to the authors, the approach could potentially be generalized to other disease states and immunological phenotypes. Correlated functional status among segregating V segments might be attributable to linkage disequilibrium, but an unknown experimental factor could not be ruled out. A later genetic analysis associated a missense DCLRE1C variant with V-gene and J-gene trimming of TCR beta chains, and an independent cohort replicated the association. In an earlier analysis of some 640 of the donors, most TCR beta V segments were observed in productive rearrangements about 90% or about 30% of the time, broadly matching IMGT annotations. Several of the top co-occurrence clusters appeared to be linked to parvovirus B19, influenza, CMV and Epstein-Barr virus, according to a later analysis. Compared with the roughly 670-donor mean, donors in an Asian-associated ancestry cluster had fewer N-insertions in productive TCRs, according to a later genetic analysis. A later analysis found that most CMV-associated TCR beta chains appeared HLA-restricted, with HLA associations seemingly driven largely by CMV exposure. In this cohort, only TCR beta chains were sequenced, and detectable features were limited by the absence of alpha or paired-chain data. In a later analysis, the rate of TCR association differed among HLA loci, with DRB1 alleles having the most associated TCRs and HLA-C alleles having the fewest. A further reported finding was that TCR beta sequences accurately predicted the HLA-A and HLA-B alleles for most subjects in the first cohort. In the study, approximately 160 TCR beta chains were listed as associated with cytomegalovirus. In a later analysis, HLA-associated TCR beta chains were found to be more clonally expanded and to have lower generation probabilities than equally common non-associated chains. The only immune exposure information available for the cohort was CMV serostatus. HLA typing was unavailable for some donors at each locus, so association tests used only the typed subset. In a later analysis, more than 15,000 TCR beta sequences were associated with specific HLA alleles at a false discovery rate of 0.05. A few of the identified cytomegalovirus-associated TCR beta chains were confirmed in vitro to be specific for cytomegalovirus antigens. Assigning TCR associations to individual alleles was difficult when HLA alleles, especially DR and DQ, strongly co-occurred. The classifier was reported to diagnose cytomegalovirus status with high specificity and sensitivity in both the original cohort and the validation cohort. A cluster of highly shared sequence variants was judged likely to be a technical artifact of the sequencing pipeline. Because the 87-base-pair reads could not distinguish some IMGT-functional V segments, including TRBV6-2 and TRBV6-3, those segments were excluded. Most TCR sequences were observed very rarely across donors, whereas some public TCRs were present in many individuals. Roughly 17 rarely observed V segments, including chromosome 9 orphons, were excluded from the earlier analysis of a few hundred of the donors because counts were too low. Presence/absence analyses assumed roughly uniform sequencing depth across donors, an assumption that may not hold.

Libraries were built with the immunoSEQ multiplex PCR assay. A mixture of 60 forward primers for TCR Vbeta segments and 13 reverse primers for TCR Jbeta segments was used in the multiplex PCR. The CDR3 region of rearranged TCR beta genes was amplified from genomic DNA with a multiplex PCR assay. Amplified TCR beta libraries were sequenced as 87-base-pair reads on the Illumina HiSeq System. On the study's bioinformatics: Across the roughly 640 repertoires, a later analysis counted about 81 million unique TCR beta chains, around 11 million of which were shared by at least two donors. Raw reads were error-corrected and collapsed into unique sequences with a nearest-neighbor algorithm that merged closely related sequences to remove PCR and sequencing errors. CDR3 sequences were aligned to IMGT reference sequences to assign V, D and J gene segments. For a sequence to be retained, a match of at least six nucleotides was required to both a V gene segment and a J gene segment. Rearrangements were classified as productive when the CDR3 lacked stop codons and remained in frame with V and J, and all other rearrangements were classified as non-productive. CDR3 was defined according to IMGT convention as the region running from the second conserved V-encoded cysteine to the conserved J-encoded phenylalanine. The earlier analysis of 550 to 650 of the donors excluded any sequence lacking an unambiguous match to a single V gene segment. An earlier analysis of several hundred of the donors called V segments functional above 56.7% productive rearrangements and segregating when the between-donor standard deviation exceeded 5%. To diagnose cytomegalovirus status from the catalog of TCR beta chain sequences, a statistical classification framework was built. V and J gene assignment, in a later analysis, came from comparing TCR nucleotide sequences with IMGT/GENE-DB human TR gene sequences. In a later analysis, CDR3 sequences and most-parsimonious VDJ recombination scenarios were assigned using the TCRdist pipeline. In a later analysis, each TCR beta chain was defined by its CDR3 amino acid sequence together with its V-gene family, and reads without a unique V-gene family were excluded. As a way to deal with suspected cross-contamination and a sequencing artifact, a later analysis dropped 450 to 600 nucleotide sequences that were highly shared and had low generation probability. For each public chain, a later analysis derived a clonal expansion index from normalized ranks of inferred template counts within each repertoire. In a later analysis, generation probabilities were computed with a VDJ recombination model fitted to out-of-frame rearrangements, and the resulting probabilities were checked against IGoR. Hypergeometric tests were used in a later analysis to score TCR-TCR, TCR-HLA and TCR-CMV co-occurrence, with a repertoire-size bias correction applied to the TCR pairs. To estimate false discovery rates, a later analysis permuted the HLA or CMV assignments 20 times. In a later analysis, co-occurring TCRs were grouped using DBSCAN, with TCRdist sequence similarity added in when clustering inside HLA-allele-positive subsets. For co-occurrence clustering, repertoires with fewer than 30,000 or more than 120,000 public chains were excluded, along with five or six repertoires with anomalous nucleotide sharing. Imported from immuneACCESS, the table was reduced by TCRdb to in-frame sequences with V and J called. These copies leave out some clones; in studies compared against another copy, an unresolved V gene accounts for under half, and the cause of the remainder is not known. V and J calls and clone size are those listed in that table; D and trimming were worked out from the DNA. The sample table records about 150,000 clones; nearly 80% of these occur just once. The ten largest make up roughly 14% of the sample.

This receptor chain uses TRBV18 and TRBJ2-1, and TRBD2 aligns with 7 junction nucleotides. The receptor was isolated from a woman aged 35 to 49 in good health and CMV-seronegative. Material: PBMCs. The sequenced DNA is TGTGCCAGCTCACCAGGTTCGGCGGGAGCGGACAATGAGCAGTTCTTC. Its product reads: CASSPGSAGADNEQFF.